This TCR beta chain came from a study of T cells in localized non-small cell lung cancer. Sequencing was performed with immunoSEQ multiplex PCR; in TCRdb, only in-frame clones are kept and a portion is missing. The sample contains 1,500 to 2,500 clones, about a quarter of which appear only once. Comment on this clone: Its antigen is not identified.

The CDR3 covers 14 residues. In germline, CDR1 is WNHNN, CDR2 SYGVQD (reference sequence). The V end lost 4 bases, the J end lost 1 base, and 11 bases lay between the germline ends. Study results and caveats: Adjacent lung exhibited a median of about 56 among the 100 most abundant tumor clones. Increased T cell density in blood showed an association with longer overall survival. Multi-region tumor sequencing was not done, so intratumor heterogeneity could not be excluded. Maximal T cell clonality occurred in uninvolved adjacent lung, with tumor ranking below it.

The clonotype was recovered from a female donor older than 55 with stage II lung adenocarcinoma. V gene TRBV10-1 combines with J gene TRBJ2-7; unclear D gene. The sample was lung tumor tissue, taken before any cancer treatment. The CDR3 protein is CASSAFPGSYEQYF. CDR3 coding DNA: TGCGCCAGCAGTGCGTTCCCGGGTTCCTACGAGCAGTACTTC.